Following are 27 T cell receptor beta chains from one sample sequenced in a study of cytomegalovirus exposure and HLA in healthy donors. Vbeta (60) and Jbeta (13) primers were used in the PCR. Using immunoSEQ multiplex PCR, the repertoire was profiled, and TCRdb retains in-frame clones only, with some absent. Of around 150,000 clones in the sample, around 77% are singletons; the top ten hold more than 1.2%. What was sequenced was PBMCs. The source is a man aged 55 to 70 in good health and CMV-seronegative.

The rearrangement uses TRBV28 and TRBJ2-2; D gene uncertain. CDR3 length: 13 residues. V was cut by 4 bases and J by 3 bases, with 6 bases left in between. The germline V gene has CDR1 MDHEN and CDR2 SYDVKM. CDR3 protein: CASSYRDTGELFF. For the CDR3, the DNA is TGTGCCAGCAGTTATCGGGACACCGGGGAGCTGTTTTTT.

The chain uses TRBV28 and TRBJ1-3; D gene unclear. The CDR3 covers 15 residues. Trimming removed 5 bases at V and 0 bases at J, with 11 bases between. CDR1 MDHEN and CDR2 SYDVKM come from the germline V gene. Here the CDR3 DNA reads TGTGCCAGCAGTCACCAGGCCAGCTCTGGAAACACCATATATTTT. It yields the protein CASSHQASSGNTIYF.

The V gene is TRBV18, the J gene TRBJ2-2; TRBD1 might be the D (5 bases). Trimming stripped 6 bases from V and 0 bases from J, with 14 bases between. Germline lookup yields CDR1 KGHSH and CDR2 LQKENI. The CDR3 is 16 amino acids. For the CDR3, the DNA is TGTGCCAGCTCGATGTCTAGGGGTTCGAACACCGGGGAGCTGTTTTTT. Its translation: CASSMSRGSNTGELFF. The full variable domain, rest sourced from reference TRBV18 and TRBJ2-2, is NAGVMQNPRHLVRRRGQEARLRCSPMKGHSHVYWYRQLPEEGLKFMVYLQKENIIDESGMPKERFSAEFPKEGPSILRIQQVVRGDSAAYFCASSMSRGSNTGELFFGEGSRLTVL.

V is TRBV29-1 and J is TRBJ2-1, with D possibly matching TRBD2 (5 bases). Deletions cut 6 bases from V and 8 bases from J, with 20 bases between. From germline, CDR1 is SQVTM and CDR2 ANQGSEA. The CDR3 loop spans 14 amino acids. In DNA, the CDR3 is TGCAGCGTAAAGGTCCAGCGCCTAGCAGATGAGCAGTTCTTC. Protein sequence: CSVKVQRLADEQFF.

The V and J genes are TRBV28 and TRBJ1-2; TRBD1 might be the D (6 bases). The germline V gene has CDR1 MDHEN and CDR2 SYDVKM. The V and J ends lost 8 bases and 5 bases respectively, with 12 bases between them. CDR3 length equals 12 residues. This CDR3 reads CASRAGAYGYTF. The CDR3 nucleotides read TGTGCCAGCCGAGCAGGGGCATATGGCTACACCTTC.

The chain joins TRBV28 to TRBJ2-3; D perhaps matches TRBD2 (5 bases). CDR1 is MDHEN and CDR2 is SYDVKM in the germline V gene. This CDR3 contains 15 residues. V was cut by 6 bases and J by 2 bases, with 15 bases left in between. CDR3: CASRGSARPTDTQYF. The CDR3, as DNA: TGTGCCAGCAGGGGGAGCGCGAGACCCACAGATACGCAGTATTTT. The whole variable domain, filled in from reference TRBV28 and TRBJ2-3, reads DVKVTQSSRYLVKRTGEKVFLECVQDMDHENMFWYRQDPGLGLRLIYFSYDVKMKEKGDIPEGYSVSREKKERFSLILESASTNQTSMYLCASRGSARPTDTQYFGPGTRLTVL.

This clone was observed a single time. The chain couples TRBV5-1 to TRBJ2-6; D might be TRBD1 (6 bases). The length of the CDR3 is 17 residues. Trimming took off 4 bases at V and 0 bases at J, with 14 bases between the two ends. Germline assignment: CDR1 SGHRS and CDR2 YFSETQ. The CDR3 is CASSLTGTPSGANVLTF. CDR3 DNA: TGCGCCAGCAGCCTAACAGGGACCCCCTCTGGGGCCAACGTCCTGACTTTC.

The chain has TRBV4-1 and TRBJ2-3, with TRBD2 matching over 11 bases. CDR3 length: 18 amino acids. J was trimmed by 6 bases and V by 0 bases; bases with no gene match: 11. Per germline, CDR1 MGHRA and CDR2 YSYEKL. The CDR3 is CASSQERVAGGEVDTQYF. The DNA for the CDR3 is TGCGCCAGCAGCCAAGAGAGGGTAGCGGGAGGGGAGGTGGATACGCAGTATTTT.

This clone was counted a few times. The chain has TRBV28 and TRBJ2-5; a weak D match, TRBD2 (6 bases). The germline V gene encodes CDR1 MDHEN and CDR2 SYDVKM. The CDR3 runs 14 residues. V gave up 7 bases and J gave up 4 bases, with 16 bases separating them. CDR3 sequence (DNA): TGTGCCAGCAAGGAGAGTGGGAGGAGAGAGACCCAGTACTTC. Its translation is CASKESGRRETQYF.

The V gene is TRBV7-7, the J gene TRBJ2-5; 7 positions match TRBD1. CDR1 SSHAT and CDR2 FNYEAQ come from the germline V gene (reference sequence). J was trimmed by 1 base and V by 5 bases; bases with no gene match: 1. This CDR3 comprises 13 residues. CDR3 in amino acids: CASSAGGQETQYF. The CDR3 DNA reads as TGTGCCAGCAGCGCAGGGGGCCAAGAGACCCAGTACTTC.

The chain carries TRBV27 and TRBJ2-1, with TRBD2 matching 7 bases. V lost 6 bases and J lost 0; bases outside the gene matches: 2. From germline, CDR1 is MNHEY and CDR2 SMNVEV (reference sequence). The CDR3 is 14 amino acids. The CDR3, as DNA: TGTGCCAGCAGGGTAGCGGGCTCCTACAATGAGCAGTTCTTC. Translating gives CASRVAGSYNEQFF.

This chain connects TRBV10-3 to TRBJ2-3; weak D call: TRBD2 (5 bases). Deletions cut 7 bases from V and 0 bases from J, with 14 bases between. This CDR3 spans 15 amino acids. Germline values: CDR1 ENHRY, CDR2 SYGVKD. The CDR3 is CAINGLAASTDTQYF. In nucleotides, the CDR3 is TGTGCCATCAACGGACTCGCAGCTAGCACAGATACGCAGTATTTT.

This rearrangement joins TRBV5-8 to TRBJ1-3; a possible D gene is TRBD1 (5 bases). Looked up from germline, CDR1 is SGHTS and CDR2 is YDEGEE. V lost 4 bases and J lost 0, with 8 bases in between. The CDR3 consists of 14 residues. The CDR3 DNA reads as TGTGCCAGCAGCCCGACAGTCTCTGGAAACACCATATATTTT. Translation: CASSPTVSGNTIYF.

This sequence joins TRBV21-1 and TRBJ2-7; TRBD1 is the table's D call and was not checked against the DNA. TRBV21-1 is termed a pseudogene. CDR3 length equals 13 residues. CDR3 in amino acids: CARRTGHSYEQYF. The CDR3 DNA is TGTGCCCGACGGACAGGGCACTCCTACGAGCAGTACTTC.

This CDR3 is CASSPQGAFNTEAFF. The CDR3 DNA follows: TGCGCCAGCAGCCCACAGGGAGCTTTTAACACTGAAGCTTTCTTT. The gene calls are TRBV5-1 and TRBJ1-1; possible D gene TRBD1, 6 bases. V lost 4 bases and J lost 2, with 15 bases in between. Germline lookup yields CDR1 SGHRS and CDR2 YFSETQ. This CDR3 contains 15 residues.

The rearrangement links TRBV19 to TRBJ2-7; 8 bases agree with TRBD1. Germline V gives CDR1 LNHDA, CDR2 SQIVND (reference sequence). Unmatched junction bases numbered 4, after V lost 4 bases and J lost 2 bases. CDR3 length: 14 residues. The CDR3, as DNA: TGTGCCAGTAGTACCGGACAGGGACCCTACGAGCAGTACTTC. It translates to CASSTGQGPYEQYF.

This chain links TRBV19 with TRBJ2-3, with a tentative D call TRBD2 (6 bases). V was shortened by 3 bases and J by 1 base, with 14 bases between the two germline ends. The CDR3 is 16 amino acids. The V gene's germline CDR1 is LNHDA and CDR2 SQIVND (reference sequence). The CDR3 region has the DNA TGTGCCAGTAGTATTCGGCTAGCGAGACGCACAGATACGCAGTATTTT. Translating gives CASSIRLARRTDTQYF.

This clone was observed a few times. The genes are TRBV5-1 and TRBJ2-3; no reliable D call. The CDR3 extends over 15 amino acids. CDR1 and CDR2 from the germline V gene are SGHRS and YFSETQ. V lost 3 bases and J lost 2, with 13 bases in between. This CDR3 is CASSSIGENTDTQYF. In DNA form, the CDR3 reads TGCGCCAGCAGCTCAATCGGTGAAAACACAGATACGCAGTATTTT. The complete variable domain, with remaining parts taken from reference TRBV5-1 and TRBJ2-3, reads KAGVTQTPRYLIKTRGQQVTLSCSPISGHRSVSWYQQTPGQGLQFLFEYFSETQRNKGNFPGRFSGRQFSNSRSEMNVSTLELGDSALYLCASSSIGENTDTQYFGPGTRLTVL.

The chain combines TRBV7-2 with TRBJ2-7, with a tentative D call TRBD1 (5 bases). CDR1 and CDR2 from the germline V gene are SGHTA and FQGNSA. The germline V and J ends were trimmed by 5 bases and 1 base, with 12 bases remaining between them. This CDR3 is 14 amino acids long. CDR3 loop: CASSPRQRSYEQYF. For the CDR3, the DNA is TGTGCCAGCAGCCCTCGACAGCGATCCTACGAGCAGTACTTC.

This chain uses TRBV5-1 with TRBJ2-7; 9 bases align to TRBD2. This CDR3 contains 15 residues. The germline V gene encodes CDR1 SGHRS and CDR2 YFSETQ. Trimming removed 1 base from V and 3 bases from J; junction bases left unmatched: 5. This CDR3 is CASSLNSAGGYEQYF. The CDR3 region has the DNA TGCGCCAGCAGCTTGAATTCAGCGGGAGGCTACGAGCAGTACTTC.

This clone has more than one count but fewer than ten. The chain's CDR3 is CASSPPLGQGNGYTF. The CDR3 DNA sequence: TGTGCCAGCAGTCCACCCCTCGGACAGGGGAATGGCTACACCTTC. The rearrangement joins TRBV28 to TRBJ1-2, with TRBD1 matching over 9 bases. With 5 bases clipped from V and 6 bases from J, the junction kept 10 bases outside the gene matches. Germline assignment: CDR1 MDHEN and CDR2 SYDVKM. The CDR3 consists of 15 residues.

J is TRBJ2-2 and V is TRBV7-2; D is possibly TRBD1 (7 bases). This CDR3 region has 16 residues. V lost 3 bases, J lost 4 bases, and 15 bases lay in between. CDR1 and CDR2 from the germline V gene are SGHTA and FQGNSA. The CDR3 region is CASSFVRGVGTGELFF. The CDR3 nucleotides are TGTGCCAGCAGCTTTGTCAGGGGGGTGGGCACCGGGGAGCTGTTTTTT.

The gene calls are TRBV15 and TRBJ2-1; 12 positions agree with TRBD1. The length of the CDR3 is 14 residues. The V and J ends lost 7 bases and 8 bases, in that order; junction bases with no gene match: 6. Germline CDR1 is LNHNV and CDR2 is YYDKDF (reference sequence). CDR3: CATTRDRGRDEQFF. The DNA of the CDR3 is TGTGCCACCACCCGGGACAGGGGGCGGGATGAGCAGTTCTTC.

The chain has TRBV10-2 and TRBJ2-3; D perhaps matches TRBD2 (6 bases). Germline V gene sequence: CDR1 WSHSY, CDR2 SAAADI. The CDR3 spans 13 residues. V gave up 3 bases and J gave up 5 bases, with 9 bases separating them. CDR3 amino acids: CASSDGAGDTQYF. CDR3 bases: TGCGCCAGCAGTGATGGAGCGGGAGATACGCAGTATTTT.

This clone appeared many times. The rearrangement uses TRBV4-1 and TRBJ2-1; tentative D call: TRBD2 (6 bases). Germline V gene data show CDR1 as MGHRA and CDR2 as YSYEKL. Trimming left V 4 bases short and J 8 bases short, with 12 bases between. The CDR3 spans 13 residues. Written as DNA, the CDR3 is TGCGCCAGCAGCCCCCCTAGCGAAGATGAGCAGTTCTTC. Amino acids: CASSPPSEDEQFF.

The chain uses TRBV7-6 and TRBJ2-7, with D perhaps TRBD1 (6 bases). Germline values: CDR1 SGHVS, CDR2 FNYEAQ. There are 13 residues in the CDR3. The V end lost 5 bases, the J end lost 6 bases, and 14 bases lay between the germline ends. CDR3 region: CASSHEGVFEQYF. The CDR3, as DNA: TGTGCCAGCAGCCACGAGGGGGTTTTCGAGCAGTACTTC.

The V call is TRBV7-2, the J call TRBJ2-3, with D possibly matching TRBD2 (5 bases). Germline V gene sequence: CDR1 SGHTA, CDR2 FQGNSA. Trimming took off 5 bases at V and 4 bases at J, with 13 bases between the two ends. The CDR3 covers 14 residues. Here the CDR3 reads CASSDGVRSDTQYF. As DNA, the CDR3 is TGTGCCAGCAGCGACGGGGTGAGGTCAGATACGCAGTATTTT. Full variable domain (outside the CDR3, taken from reference TRBV7-2 and TRBJ2-3): GAGVSQSPSNKVTEKGKDVELRCDPISGHTALYWYRQSLGQGLEFLIYFQGNSAPDKSGLPSDRFSAERTGGSVSTLTIQRTQQEDSAVYLCASSDGVRSDTQYFGPGTRLTVL.